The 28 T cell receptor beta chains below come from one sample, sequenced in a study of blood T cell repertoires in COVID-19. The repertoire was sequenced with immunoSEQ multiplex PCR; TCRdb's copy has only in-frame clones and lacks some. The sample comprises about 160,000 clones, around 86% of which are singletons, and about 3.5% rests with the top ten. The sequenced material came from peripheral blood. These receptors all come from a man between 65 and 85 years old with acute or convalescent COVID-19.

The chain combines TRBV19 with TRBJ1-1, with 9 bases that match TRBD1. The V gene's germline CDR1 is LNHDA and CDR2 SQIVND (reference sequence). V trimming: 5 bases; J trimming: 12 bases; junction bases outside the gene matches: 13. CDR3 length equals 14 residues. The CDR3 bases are TGTGCCAGTAGTCTCAGACAGGGGGTCGCAGAATCTTTCTTT. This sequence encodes CASSLRQGVAESFF.

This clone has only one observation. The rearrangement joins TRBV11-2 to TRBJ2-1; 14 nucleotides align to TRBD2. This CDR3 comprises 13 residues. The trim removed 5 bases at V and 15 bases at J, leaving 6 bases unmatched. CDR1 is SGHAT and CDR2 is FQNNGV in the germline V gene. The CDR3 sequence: CASSKPTSGRGFF. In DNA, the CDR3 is TGTGCCAGCAGCAAGCCGACTAGCGGGAGGGGGTTCTTC. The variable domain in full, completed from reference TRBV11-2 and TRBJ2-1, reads EAGVAQSPRYKIIEKRQSVAFWCNPISGHATLYWYQQILGQGPKLLIQFQNNGVVDDSQLPKDRFSAERLKGVDSTLKIQPAKLEDSAVYLCASSKPTSGRGFFGPGTRLTVL.

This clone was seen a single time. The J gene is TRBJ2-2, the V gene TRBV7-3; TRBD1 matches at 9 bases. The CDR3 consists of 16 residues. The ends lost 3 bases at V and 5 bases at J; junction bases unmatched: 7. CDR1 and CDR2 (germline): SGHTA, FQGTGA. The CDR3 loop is CASSFTGGWDTGELFF. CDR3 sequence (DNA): TGTGCCAGCAGCTTCACAGGGGGCTGGGATACCGGGGAGCTGTTTTTT.

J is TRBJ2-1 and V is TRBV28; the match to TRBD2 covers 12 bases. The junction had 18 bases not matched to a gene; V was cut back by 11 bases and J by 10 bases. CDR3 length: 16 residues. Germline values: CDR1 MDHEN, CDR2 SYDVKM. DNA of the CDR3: TGTGCCTGCGCCTCTAGCGGGAGGGCCCTATTTCCCGAGCAGTTCTTC. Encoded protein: CACASSGRALFPEQFF.

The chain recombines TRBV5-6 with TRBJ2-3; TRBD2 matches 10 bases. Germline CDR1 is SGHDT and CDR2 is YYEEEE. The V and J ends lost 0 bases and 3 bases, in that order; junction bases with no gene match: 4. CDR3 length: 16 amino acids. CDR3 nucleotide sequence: TGTGCCAGCAGCTTGGGGCTAGCGGGAGTGACAGATACGCAGTATTTT. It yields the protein CASSLGLAGVTDTQYF.

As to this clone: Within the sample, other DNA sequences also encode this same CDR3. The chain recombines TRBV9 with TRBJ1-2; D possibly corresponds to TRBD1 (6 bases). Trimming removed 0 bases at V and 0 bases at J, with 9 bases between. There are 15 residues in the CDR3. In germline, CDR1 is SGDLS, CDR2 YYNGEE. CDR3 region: CASSVGGRANYGYTF. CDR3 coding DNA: TGTGCCAGCAGCGTAGGGGGGCGAGCTAACTATGGCTACACCTTC.

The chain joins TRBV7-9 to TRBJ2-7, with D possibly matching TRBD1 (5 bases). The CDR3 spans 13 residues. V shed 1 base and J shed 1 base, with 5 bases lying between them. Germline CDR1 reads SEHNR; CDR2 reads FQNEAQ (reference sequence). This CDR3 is CASSLDRSYEQYF. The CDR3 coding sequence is TGTGCCAGCAGCTTAGACAGGTCCTACGAGCAGTACTTC.

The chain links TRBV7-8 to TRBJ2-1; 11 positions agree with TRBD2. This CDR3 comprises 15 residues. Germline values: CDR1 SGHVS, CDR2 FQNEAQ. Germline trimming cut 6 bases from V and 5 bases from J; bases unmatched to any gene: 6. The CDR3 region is CASSRTSGSHNEQFF. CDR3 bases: TGTGCCAGCAGTCGAACTAGCGGGAGCCACAATGAGCAGTTCTTC.

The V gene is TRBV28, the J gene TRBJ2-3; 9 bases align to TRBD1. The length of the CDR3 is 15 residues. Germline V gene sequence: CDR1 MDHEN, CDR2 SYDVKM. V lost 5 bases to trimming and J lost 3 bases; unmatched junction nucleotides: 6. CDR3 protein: CASSPPGQGTDTQYF. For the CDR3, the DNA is TGTGCCAGCAGTCCACCAGGACAGGGGACAGATACGCAGTATTTT.

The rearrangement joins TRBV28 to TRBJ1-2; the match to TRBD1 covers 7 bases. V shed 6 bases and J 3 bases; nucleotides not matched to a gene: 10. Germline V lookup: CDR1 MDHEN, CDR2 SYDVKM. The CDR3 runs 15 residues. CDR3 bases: TGTGCCAGCAGATCTACAGGGGATGGAGACTATGGCTACACCTTC. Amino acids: CASRSTGDGDYGYTF.

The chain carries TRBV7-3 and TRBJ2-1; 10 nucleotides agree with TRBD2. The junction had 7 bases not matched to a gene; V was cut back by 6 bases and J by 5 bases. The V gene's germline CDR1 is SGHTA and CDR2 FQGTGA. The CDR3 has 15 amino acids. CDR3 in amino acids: CASSQLAGQNNEQFF. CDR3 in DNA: TGTGCCAGCAGTCAACTAGCGGGGCAAAACAATGAGCAGTTCTTC.

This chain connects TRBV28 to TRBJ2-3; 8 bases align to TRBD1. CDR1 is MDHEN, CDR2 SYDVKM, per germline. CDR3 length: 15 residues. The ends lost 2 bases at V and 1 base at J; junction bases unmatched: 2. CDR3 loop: CASSLRRGRTDTQYF. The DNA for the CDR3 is TGTGCCAGCAGTTTACGCAGGGGGCGCACAGATACGCAGTATTTT.

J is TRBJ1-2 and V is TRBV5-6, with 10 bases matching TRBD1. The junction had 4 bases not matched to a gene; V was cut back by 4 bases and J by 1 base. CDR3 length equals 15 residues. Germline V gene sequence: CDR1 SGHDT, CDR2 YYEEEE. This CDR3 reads CASSPGTGVNYGYTF. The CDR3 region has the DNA TGTGCCAGCAGCCCCGGGACAGGGGTTAACTATGGCTACACCTTC.

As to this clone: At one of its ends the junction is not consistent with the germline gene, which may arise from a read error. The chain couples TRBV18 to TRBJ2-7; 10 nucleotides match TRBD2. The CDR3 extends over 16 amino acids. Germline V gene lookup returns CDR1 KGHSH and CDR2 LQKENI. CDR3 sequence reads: CASSPKALAGAYKQYF. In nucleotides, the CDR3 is TGTGCCAGCTCACCAAAGGCCCTAGCGGGAGCCTACAAGCAGTACTTC.

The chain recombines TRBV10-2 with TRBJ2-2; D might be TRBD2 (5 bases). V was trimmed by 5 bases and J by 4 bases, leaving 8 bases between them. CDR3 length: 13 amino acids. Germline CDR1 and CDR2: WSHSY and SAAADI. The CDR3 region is CASSLALTGELFF. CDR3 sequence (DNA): TGCGCCAGCAGTCTAGCTCTCACCGGGGAGCTGTTTTTT.

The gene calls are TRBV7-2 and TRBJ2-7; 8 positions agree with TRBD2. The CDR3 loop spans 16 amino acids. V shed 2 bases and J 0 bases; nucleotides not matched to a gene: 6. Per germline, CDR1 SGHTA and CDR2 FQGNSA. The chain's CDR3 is CASSLYGGGNSYEQYF. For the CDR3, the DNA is TGTGCCAGCAGCTTATACGGGGGGGGGAACTCCTACGAGCAGTACTTC. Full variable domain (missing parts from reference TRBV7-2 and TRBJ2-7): GAGVSQSPSNKVTEKGKDVELRCDPISGHTALYWYRQSLGQGLEFLIYFQGNSAPDKSGLPSDRFSAERTGGSVSTLTIQRTQQEDSAVYLCASSLYGGGNSYEQYFGPGTRLTVT.

The CDR3 region is CASSFSGSFYNEQFF. The CDR3 DNA is TGTGCCAGCAGCTTTAGCGGGTCCTTTTACAATGAGCAGTTCTTC. The chain is built from TRBV11-2 and TRBJ2-1, with 7 bases aligning to TRBD2. Trimming took 3 bases from V and 4 from J; bases not matched to a gene: 6. The CDR3 sequence is 15 residues long. Germline assignment: CDR1 SGHAT and CDR2 FQNNGV.

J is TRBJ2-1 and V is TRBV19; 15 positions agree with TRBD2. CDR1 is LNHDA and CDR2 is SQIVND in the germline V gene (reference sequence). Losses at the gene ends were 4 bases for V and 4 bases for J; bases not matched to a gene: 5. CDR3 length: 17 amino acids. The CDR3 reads CASSTGLAGGPYNEQFF. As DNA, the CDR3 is TGTGCCAGTAGTACGGGACTAGCGGGAGGCCCTTACAATGAGCAGTTCTTC. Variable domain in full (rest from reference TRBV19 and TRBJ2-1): DGGITQSPKYLFRKEGQNVTLSCEQNLNHDAMYWYRQDPGQGLRLIYYSQIVNDFQKGDIAEGYSVSREKKESFPLTVTSAQKNPTAFYLCASSTGLAGGPYNEQFFGPGTRLTVL.

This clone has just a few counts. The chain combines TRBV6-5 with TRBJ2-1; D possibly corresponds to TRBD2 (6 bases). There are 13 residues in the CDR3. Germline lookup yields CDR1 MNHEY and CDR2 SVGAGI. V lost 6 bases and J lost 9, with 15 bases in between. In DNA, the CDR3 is TGTGCCAGCAGGGGGCGGGGTAAGGGTGAGCAGTTCTTC. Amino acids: CASRGRGKGEQFF.

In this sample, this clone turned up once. CDR3 residues: CASSLKGGDLGTSGRDTQYF. As DNA, the CDR3 is TGTGCCAGCAGCTTAAAGGGGGGTGATCTTGGGACTAGCGGGAGAGATACGCAGTATTTT. This chain connects TRBV7-3 to TRBJ2-3; 14 nucleotides line up with TRBD2. The CDR3 extends over 20 amino acids. The germline V gene encodes CDR1 SGHTA and CDR2 FQGTGA. Trimming removed 1 base from V and 5 bases from J; junction bases left unmatched: 14.

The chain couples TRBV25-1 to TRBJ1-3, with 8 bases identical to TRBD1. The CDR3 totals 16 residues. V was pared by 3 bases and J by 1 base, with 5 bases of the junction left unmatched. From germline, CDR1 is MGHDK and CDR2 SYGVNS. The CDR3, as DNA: TGTGCCAGCAGTGATCCAGACAGGGGATCTGGAAACACCATATATTTT. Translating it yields CASSDPDRGSGNTIYF.

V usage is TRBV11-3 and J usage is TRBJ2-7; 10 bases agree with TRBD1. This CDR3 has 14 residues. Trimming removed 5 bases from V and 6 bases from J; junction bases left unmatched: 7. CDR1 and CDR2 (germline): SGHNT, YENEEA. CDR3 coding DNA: TGTGCCAGCAGCCCGGGGACAGGGGTAACCGAGCAGTACTTC. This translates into CASSPGTGVTEQYF.

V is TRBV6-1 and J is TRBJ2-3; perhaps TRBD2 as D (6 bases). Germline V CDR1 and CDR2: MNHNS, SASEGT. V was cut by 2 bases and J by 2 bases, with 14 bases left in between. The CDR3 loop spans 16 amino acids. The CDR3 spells CASSERMGTSTDTQYF. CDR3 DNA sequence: TGTGCCAGCAGTGAACGGATGGGGACTTCCACAGATACGCAGTATTTT.

The CDR3 spells CASSLVQSNQPQHF. In DNA, the CDR3 is TGTGCCAGCAGTTTAGTACAGAGCAATCAGCCCCAGCATTTT. V is TRBV28 and J is TRBJ1-5; D is undetermined. This CDR3 is built from 14 residues. Looked up from germline, CDR1 is MDHEN and CDR2 is SYDVKM. The V end lost 2 bases, the J end lost 1 base, and 6 bases lay between the germline ends. The complete variable domain, with remaining parts taken from reference TRBV28 and TRBJ1-5, reads DVKVTQSSRYLVKRTGEKVFLECVQDMDHENMFWYRQDPGLGLRLIYFSYDVKMKEKGDIPEGYSVSREKKERFSLILESASTNQTSMYLCASSLVQSNQPQHFGDGTRLSIL.

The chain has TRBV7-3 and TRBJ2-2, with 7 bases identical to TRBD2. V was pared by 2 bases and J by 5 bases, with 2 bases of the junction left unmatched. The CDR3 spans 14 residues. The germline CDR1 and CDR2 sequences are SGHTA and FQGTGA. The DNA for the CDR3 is TGTGCCAGCAGCTTAGACGGGAGGACCGGGGAGCTGTTTTTT. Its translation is CASSLDGRTGELFF.

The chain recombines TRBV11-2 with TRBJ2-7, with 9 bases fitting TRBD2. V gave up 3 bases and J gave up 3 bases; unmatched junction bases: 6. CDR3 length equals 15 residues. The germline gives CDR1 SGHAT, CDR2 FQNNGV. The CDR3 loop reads CASSLTLAGIYEQYF. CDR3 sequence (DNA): TGTGCCAGCAGCTTGACCCTAGCGGGAATCTACGAGCAGTACTTC.

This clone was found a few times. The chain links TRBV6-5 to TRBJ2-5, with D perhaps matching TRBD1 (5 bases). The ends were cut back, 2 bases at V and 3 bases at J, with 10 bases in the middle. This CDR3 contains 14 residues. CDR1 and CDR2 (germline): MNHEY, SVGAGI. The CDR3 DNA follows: TGTGCCAGCAGTTACAGGGGCCCGGAAGAGACCCAGTACTTC. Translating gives CASSYRGPEETQYF.

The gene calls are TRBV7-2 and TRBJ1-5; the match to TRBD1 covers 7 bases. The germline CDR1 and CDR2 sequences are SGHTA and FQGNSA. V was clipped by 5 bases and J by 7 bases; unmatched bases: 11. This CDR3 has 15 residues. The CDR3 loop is CASSPQTGAGQPQHF. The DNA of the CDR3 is TGTGCCAGCAGCCCCCAAACAGGGGCGGGACAGCCCCAGCATTTT.